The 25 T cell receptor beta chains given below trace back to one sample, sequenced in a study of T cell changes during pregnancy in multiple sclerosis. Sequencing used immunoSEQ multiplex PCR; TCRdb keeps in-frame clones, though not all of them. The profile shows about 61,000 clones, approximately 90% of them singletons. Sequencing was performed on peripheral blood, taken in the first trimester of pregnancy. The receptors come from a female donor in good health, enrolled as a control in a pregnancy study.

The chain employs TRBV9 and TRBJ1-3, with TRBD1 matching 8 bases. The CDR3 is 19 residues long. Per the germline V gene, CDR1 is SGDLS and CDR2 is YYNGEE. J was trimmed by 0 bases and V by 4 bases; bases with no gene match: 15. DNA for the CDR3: TGTGCCAGCAGCCCCCGGGACAGGAGATTCTCCAACTCTGGAAACACCATATATTTT. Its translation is CASSPRDRRFSNSGNTIYF.

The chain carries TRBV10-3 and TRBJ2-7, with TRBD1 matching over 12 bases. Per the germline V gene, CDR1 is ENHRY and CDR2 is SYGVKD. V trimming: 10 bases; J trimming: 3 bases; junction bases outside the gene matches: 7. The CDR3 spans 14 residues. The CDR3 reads CASMGQGAFYEQYF. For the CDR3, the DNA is TGTGCCAGCATGGGACAGGGGGCTTTCTACGAGCAGTACTTC.

Written as DNA, the CDR3 is TGTGCCAGCAGCCCCCCAAGGACACACGAAAACACTGAAGCTTTCTTT. This translates into CASSPPRTHENTEAFF. The rearrangement links TRBV11-2 to TRBJ1-1; TRBD1 is a possible D gene (5 bases). CDR3 length: 16 amino acids. Between the trimmed V and J ends, which lost 5 bases and 2 bases, there was a span of 18 bases. In germline, CDR1 is SGHAT, CDR2 FQNNGV.

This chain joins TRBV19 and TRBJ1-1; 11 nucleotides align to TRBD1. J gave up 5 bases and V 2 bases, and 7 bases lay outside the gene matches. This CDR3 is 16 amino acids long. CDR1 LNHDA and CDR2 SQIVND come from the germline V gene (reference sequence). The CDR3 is CASSIIRTGGRTEAFF. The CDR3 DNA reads TGTGCCAGTAGTATAATTCGGACAGGGGGCCGGACTGAAGCTTTCTTT.

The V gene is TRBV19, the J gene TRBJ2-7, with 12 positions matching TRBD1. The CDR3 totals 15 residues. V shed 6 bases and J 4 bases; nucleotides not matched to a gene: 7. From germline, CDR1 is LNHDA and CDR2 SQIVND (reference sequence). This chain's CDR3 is CASSPPGQGAYEQYF. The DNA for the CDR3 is TGTGCCAGTAGCCCACCGGGACAGGGGGCTTACGAGCAGTACTTC.

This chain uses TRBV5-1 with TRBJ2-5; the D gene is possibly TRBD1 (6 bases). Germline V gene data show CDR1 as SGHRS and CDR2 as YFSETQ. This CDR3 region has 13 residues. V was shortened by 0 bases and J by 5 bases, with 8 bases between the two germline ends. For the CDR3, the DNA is TGCGCCAGCAGCTTGGCAGGGGCTGAGACCCAGTACTTC. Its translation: CASSLAGAETQYF.

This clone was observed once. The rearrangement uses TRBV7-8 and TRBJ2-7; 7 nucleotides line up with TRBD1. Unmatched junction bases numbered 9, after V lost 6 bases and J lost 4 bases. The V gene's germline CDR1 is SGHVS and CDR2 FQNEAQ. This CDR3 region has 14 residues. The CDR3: CASRSGQLGYEQYF. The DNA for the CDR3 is TGTGCCAGCAGATCGGGACAGCTGGGATACGAGCAGTACTTC.

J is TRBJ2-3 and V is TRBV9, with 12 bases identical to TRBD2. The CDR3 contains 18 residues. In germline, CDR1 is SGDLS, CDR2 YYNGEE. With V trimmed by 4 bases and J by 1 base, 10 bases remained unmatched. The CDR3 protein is CASSIPSGGAGGTDTQYF. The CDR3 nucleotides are TGTGCCAGCAGCATCCCTAGCGGGGGGGCCGGGGGCACAGATACGCAGTATTTT.

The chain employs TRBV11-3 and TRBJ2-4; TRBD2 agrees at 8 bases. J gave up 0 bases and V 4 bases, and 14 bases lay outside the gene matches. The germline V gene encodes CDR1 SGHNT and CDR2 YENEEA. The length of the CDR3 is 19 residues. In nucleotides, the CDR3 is TGTGCCAGCAGCTACGTAGCCGGTCGCGGGGGGCCAGCCAAAAACATTCAGTACTTC. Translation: CASSYVAGRGGPAKNIQYF.

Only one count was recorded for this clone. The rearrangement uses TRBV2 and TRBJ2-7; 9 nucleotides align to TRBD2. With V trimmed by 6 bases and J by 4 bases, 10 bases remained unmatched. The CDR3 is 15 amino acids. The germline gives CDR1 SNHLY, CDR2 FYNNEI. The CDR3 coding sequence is TGTGCCAGCAGCGCCGGGGGCGGGGGGGTTTACGAGCAGTACTTC. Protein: CASSAGGGGVYEQYF.

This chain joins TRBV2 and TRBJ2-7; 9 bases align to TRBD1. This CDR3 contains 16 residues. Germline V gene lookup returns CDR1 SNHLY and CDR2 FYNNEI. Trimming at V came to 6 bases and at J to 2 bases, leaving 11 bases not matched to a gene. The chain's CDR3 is CASRPPMGQGTYEQYF. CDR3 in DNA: TGTGCCAGCAGGCCTCCCATGGGACAGGGAACCTACGAGCAGTACTTC.

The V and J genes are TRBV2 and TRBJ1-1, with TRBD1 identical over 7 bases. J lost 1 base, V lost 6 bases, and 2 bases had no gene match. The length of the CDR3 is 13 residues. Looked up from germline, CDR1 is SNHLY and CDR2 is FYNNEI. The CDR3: CASRPGGNTEAFF. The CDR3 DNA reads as TGTGCCAGCAGGCCAGGGGGGAACACTGAAGCTTTCTTT.

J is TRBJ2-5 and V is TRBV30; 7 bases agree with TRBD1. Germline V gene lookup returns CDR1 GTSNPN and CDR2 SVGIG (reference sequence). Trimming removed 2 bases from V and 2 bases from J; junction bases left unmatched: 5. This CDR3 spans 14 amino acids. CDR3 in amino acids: CAWSITGQQETQYF. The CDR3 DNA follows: TGTGCCTGGAGTATAACGGGACAGCAAGAGACCCAGTACTTC.

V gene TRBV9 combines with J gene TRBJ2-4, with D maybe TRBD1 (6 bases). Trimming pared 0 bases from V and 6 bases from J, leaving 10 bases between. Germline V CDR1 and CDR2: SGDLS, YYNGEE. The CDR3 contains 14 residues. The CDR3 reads CASSVGTEGNIQYF. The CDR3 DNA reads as TGTGCCAGCAGCGTAGGGACAGAAGGAAACATTCAGTACTTC.

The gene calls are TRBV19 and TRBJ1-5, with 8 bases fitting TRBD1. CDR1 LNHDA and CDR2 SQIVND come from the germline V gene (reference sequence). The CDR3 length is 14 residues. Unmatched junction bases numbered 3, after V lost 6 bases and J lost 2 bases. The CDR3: CASRPGQGNQPQHF. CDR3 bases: TGTGCCAGTAGGCCGGGACAGGGCAATCAGCCCCAGCATTTT.

DNA for the CDR3: TGTGCCAGCAGTACCTACAGGGAGCCGAAAGCTTTCTTT. Protein: CASSTYREPKAFF. This chain links TRBV27 with TRBJ1-1; D possibly corresponds to TRBD1 (6 bases). Looked up from germline, CDR1 is MNHEY and CDR2 is SMNVEV (reference sequence). With 5 bases removed from V and 9 bases from J, the gap between germline ends came to 16 bases. The CDR3 spans 13 residues.

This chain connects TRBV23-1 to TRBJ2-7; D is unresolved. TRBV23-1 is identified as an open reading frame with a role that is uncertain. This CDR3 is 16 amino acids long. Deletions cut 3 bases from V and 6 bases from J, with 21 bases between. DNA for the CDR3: TGCGCCAGCAGTCAGCCGCCGACGGCGCACTCGGGCGAGCAGTACTTC. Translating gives CASSQPPTAHSGEQYF.

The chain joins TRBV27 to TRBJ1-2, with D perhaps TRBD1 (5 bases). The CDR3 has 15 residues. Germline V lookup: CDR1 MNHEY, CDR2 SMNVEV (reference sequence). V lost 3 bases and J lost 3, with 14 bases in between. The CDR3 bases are TGTGCCAGCAGTTTTCAAGGGGCGCTTGACTATGGCTACACCTTC. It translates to CASSFQGALDYGYTF.

The CDR3 region is CAIKLTGGSTEAFF. The CDR3, as DNA: TGTGCCATCAAGCTGACAGGGGGCAGTACTGAAGCTTTCTTT. V gene TRBV10-3 combines with J gene TRBJ1-1; 10 bases are a match to TRBD1. There are 14 residues in the CDR3. V was pared by 7 bases and J by 5 bases, with 7 bases of the junction left unmatched. CDR1 ENHRY and CDR2 SYGVKD come from the germline V gene.

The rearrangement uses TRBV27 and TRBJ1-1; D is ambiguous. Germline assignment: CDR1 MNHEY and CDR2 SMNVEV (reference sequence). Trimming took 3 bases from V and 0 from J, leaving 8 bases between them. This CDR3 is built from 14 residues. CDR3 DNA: TGTGCCAGCAGTTTCGGGATTATGAACACTGAAGCTTTCTTT. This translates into CASSFGIMNTEAFF.

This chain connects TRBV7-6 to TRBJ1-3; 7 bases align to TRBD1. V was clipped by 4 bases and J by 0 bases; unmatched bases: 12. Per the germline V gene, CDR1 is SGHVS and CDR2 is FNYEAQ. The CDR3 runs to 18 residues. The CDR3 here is CASSSPLAGDSSGNTIYF. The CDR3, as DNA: TGTGCCAGCAGCTCCCCGCTGGCAGGGGACAGCTCTGGAAACACCATATATTTT. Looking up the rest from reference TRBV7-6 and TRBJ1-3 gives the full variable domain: GAGVSQSPRYKVTKRGQDVALRCDPISGHVSLYWYRQALGQGPEFLTYFNYEAQQDKSGLPNDRFSAERPEGSISTLTIQRTEQRDSAMYRCASSSPLAGDSSGNTIYFGEGSWLTVV.

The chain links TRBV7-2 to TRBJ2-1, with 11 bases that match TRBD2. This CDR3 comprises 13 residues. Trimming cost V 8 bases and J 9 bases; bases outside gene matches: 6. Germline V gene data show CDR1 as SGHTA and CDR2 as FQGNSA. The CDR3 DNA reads TGTGCCAGCCGAGGACTAGCGGGTACTGAGCAGTTCTTC. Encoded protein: CASRGLAGTEQFF.

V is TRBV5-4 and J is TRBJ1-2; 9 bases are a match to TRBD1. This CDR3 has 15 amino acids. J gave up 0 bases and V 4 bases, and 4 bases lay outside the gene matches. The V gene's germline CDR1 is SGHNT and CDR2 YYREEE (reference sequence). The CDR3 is CASSQRTGANYGYTF. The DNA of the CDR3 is TGTGCCAGCAGCCAGCGGACAGGGGCTAACTATGGCTACACCTTC.

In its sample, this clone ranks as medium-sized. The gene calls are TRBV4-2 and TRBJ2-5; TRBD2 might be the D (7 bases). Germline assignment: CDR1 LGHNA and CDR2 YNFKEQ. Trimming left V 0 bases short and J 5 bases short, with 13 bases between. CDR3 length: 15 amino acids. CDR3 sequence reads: CASSQEGGGPETQYF. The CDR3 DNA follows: TGTGCCAGCAGCCAAGAAGGGGGGGGCCCCGAGACCCAGTACTTC.

CDR3 protein: CASRSGQIGNEQFF. The CDR3 DNA reads TGTGCCAGCAGATCGGGACAGATAGGCAATGAGCAGTTCTTC. V usage is TRBV6-1 and J usage is TRBJ2-1, with 7 positions matching TRBD1. Germline V gene data show CDR1 as MNHNS and CDR2 as SASEGT. The CDR3 covers 14 residues. J gave up 6 bases and V 6 bases, and 8 bases lay outside the gene matches.